This T cell receptor (beta chain) was identified during a study of post-analysis software for immune sequencing data (dated by TCRdb to the mid-2010s). About the study as a whole: The recorded disease courses included relapsing-remitting, secondary progressive and progressive-relapsing multiple sclerosis, and some patients had no subtype annotation. A subset of samples was prepared in parallel using single-end sample barcoding, then pooled and co-amplified after Illumina adapter ligation. The patient repertoires were compared against more than 10 previously published healthy control repertoires obtained from donors aged about 6 to 28 years. What the authors observed across the whole study: Significantly lower normalized Chao1 diversity was found in multiple sclerosis patients than in controls, suggesting substantial peripheral T-cell clonal expansion. Direct clustering with F measure showed strong co-clustering of samples prepared in the same batch, prompting a batch-effect correction. Roughly 5 TRBV segments, including TRBV5-6, TRBV5-1 and TRBV20-1, were significantly more frequent in patients than controls. The multiple sclerosis patient group was slightly younger than the control group.

The library was obtained by PCR. TCRdb records Illumina HiSeq 2500 as the sequencer. Unique molecular identifiers were incorporated into TCR beta cDNA libraries to reduce PCR and sequencing biases. Per 1 to 10 million input T cells, roughly 500,000 cDNA molecules were obtained, such that each molecule approximated one T cell. The same protocol used for the earlier healthy control dataset was applied to prepare and sequence the patient libraries. Within a given batch, samples were prepared together, multiplexed and sequenced on the same HiSeq lane. The published analysis was carried out like this. MIGEC was used to process the raw barcoded reads, and molecular identifier groups with only a single read were discarded before consensus assembly and CDR3 extraction. Clonotype tables were post-analysed with VDJtools, and diversity was normalized by down-sampling all datasets to the smallest sample size. In repertoire overlap clustering, CDR3 amino acid sequences, but not nucleotide sequences, were matched to correct batch-related cross-sample contamination. TCRdb ran its own pipeline on the public reads, namely fastp trimming at Q25 and MiXCR clone calling, and kept in-frame beta chains. Each entry is one CDR3 protein sequence, shown with its most common DNA and genes. Clone size and V and J calls follow TCRdb, not the original study. This sample comprises about 540,000 distinct CDR3 sequences, approximately 34% of them detected only once. The top ten clones comprise 6% of the sample.

The CDR3 starts with the cysteine, ends with the phenylalanine, and has 14 residues. Here the CDR3 DNA is all that survives: 42 bases in frame from base 1. V sheds 3 bases and J sheds 1 base, leaving 9 bases between their ends. About this clonotype itself: The clone's antigen remains unknown. The record has no base qualities; no much larger clone is one base away.

To demonstrate the VDJtools post-analysis software, TCR beta repertoires were profiled from the peripheral blood of some 12 young patients with multiple sclerosis. Multiple sclerosis patients were children and adolescents aged roughly 6 to 15 years. The TCR sequence derives from a girl aged 2 to 17 with multiple sclerosis. The specimen sequenced was blood. Recombination connected TRBV12-3 or TRBV12-4 to TRBJ1-1; TRBD1 is a weak D gene call, 5 bases matching. The DNA sequence is given as TGTGCCAGCAGTTTTAGTACAGGGAACACTGAAGCTTTCTTT. Translated, it reads CASSFSTGNTEAFF.